A selection of T cell receptor beta chains follows, all from one sample in a study of CD8 T cells in Susac syndrome. From the immunoSEQ multiplex PCR reads, TCRdb called clonotypes with MiXCR, one entry per CDR3 protein. The sample has over 100,000 distinct CDR3 sequences, roughly 95% seen once. Sequencing was carried out using CD4+ T cells from PBMCs. These receptors were taken from a human donor with Susac syndrome. The CDR3 runs from the conserved cysteine through the conserved F or W. Fields, in order: V gene, clone size, J gene, CDR3 protein. Clone sizes are given selectively: once, few, many, or a class where the clone is expanded.

TRBV5-4	NA	TRBJ2-3	CASSLEQGADTQYF
TRBV28	NA	TRBJ1-2	CASSAALPSYGYTF
TRBV2	NA	TRBJ1-3	CASSEDARLSGNTIYF
TRBV20-1	NA	TRBJ1-1	CSATSSNTEAFF
TRBV5-1	NA	TRBJ1-2	CASSSQGTVGYTF
TRBV5-6	NA	TRBJ1-1	CASSLAPNTEAFF
TRBV5-4	NA	TRBJ2-1	CASTSEGEQFF
TRBV20-1	NA	TRBJ2-4	CSASWEGQDIQYF
TRBV20-1	once	TRBJ2-2	CSARLAGVSAGELFF
TRBV29-1	NA	TRBJ2-7	CSAGGGTYEQYF
TRBV2	NA	TRBJ2-1	CASSEGDLPTLFF
TRBV12-3/TRBV12-4	NA	TRBJ2-3	CASSPQGYPPDTQYF
TRBV28	NA	TRBJ1-1	CASSLSPDPNTEAFF
TRBV20-1	NA	TRBJ2-3	CSAEGTSGTTDTQYF
TRBV28	NA	TRBJ2-1	CASLGLAAYNEQFF
TRBV6-4	NA	TRBJ2-3	CASSPEGFSTDTQYF
TRBV9	few	TRBJ2-5	CASSVDGETQYF
TRBV2	NA	TRBJ2-3	CASSDWLSDTTQYF
TRBV30	NA	TRBJ2-1	CAWSGATQFF
TRBV2	NA	TRBJ1-2	CASSEMRGLGGYTF
TRBV28	NA	TRBJ2-3	CASRGSGPGTDTQYF
TRBV29-1	NA	TRBJ2-7	CSVEVRPYEQYF
TRBV29-1	NA	TRBJ1-3	CSVWSRASGNTIYF
TRBV7-2	NA	TRBJ2-2	CASRRVNTGELFF
TRBV27	NA	TRBJ1-2	CASSPRQGNGYTF
TRBV25-1	NA	TRBJ2-3	CASSEGTGWTTDTQYF
TRBV20-1	NA	TRBJ2-7	CSAARDTYEQYF
TRBV18	NA	TRBJ1-4	CASSPLATNEKLFF
TRBV30	NA	TRBJ2-6	CAWSPMTGGSGANVLTF
TRBV5-1	NA	TRBJ2-7	CASSLGPSGNYEQYF
TRBV6-5	NA	TRBJ1-1	CASSTRTVTAVAFF
TRBV5-4	NA	TRBJ2-3	CASSLRAVSTDTQYF
TRBV5-6	NA	TRBJ2-7	CASSWFAPQLPSYEQYF
TRBV29-1	NA	TRBJ1-1	CSALNTEAFF
TRBV28	NA	TRBJ1-5	CASSFSGQTQPQHF
TRBV29-1	NA	TRBJ2-1	CSVEAGTGYNEQFF
TRBV7-2	NA	TRBJ2-1	CASSLEGFALNEQFF
TRBV12-3/TRBV12-4	once	TRBJ2-1	CASSSVSNEQFF
TRBV25-1	NA	TRBJ1-2	CASSEIGKFDGYTF
TRBV18	NA	TRBJ2-1	CASSPPAGYNEQFF
TRBV29-1	NA	TRBJ2-5	CSVEVQQETQYF
TRBV20-1	NA	TRBJ1-2	CSASDRLTNYGYTF
TRBV6-2/TRBV6-3	NA	TRBJ2-4	CASSYSIIRDIQYF
TRBV9	NA	TRBJ2-2	CASSPGIGRKHTGELFF
TRBV20-1	once	TRBJ1-1	CSARAGSTEAFF
TRBV11-2	NA	TRBJ2-3	CASSLDGGHTDTQYF
TRBV7-2	NA	TRBJ2-5	CASSPARVETQYF